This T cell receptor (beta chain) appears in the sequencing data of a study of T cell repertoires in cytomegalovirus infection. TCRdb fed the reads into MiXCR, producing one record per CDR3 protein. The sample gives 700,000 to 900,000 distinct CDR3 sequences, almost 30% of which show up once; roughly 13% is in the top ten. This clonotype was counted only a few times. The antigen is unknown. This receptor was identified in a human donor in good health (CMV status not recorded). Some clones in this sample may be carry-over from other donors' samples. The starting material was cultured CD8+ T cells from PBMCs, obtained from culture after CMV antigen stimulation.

The CDR3: CASSPTGGTANTEAFF. CDR3 bases: TGTGCCAGCAGCCCTACGGGGGGGACAGCCAACACTGAAGCTTTCTTT. The chain employs TRBV9 and TRBJ1-1; 7 bases fit TRBD1. Germline CDR1 SGDLS, CDR2 YYNGEE. This CDR3 is built from 16 residues. The trim removed 4 bases at V and 2 bases at J, leaving 11 bases unmatched.